The 27 T cell receptor beta chains below come from one sample, sequenced in a study of Ad26.COV2.S vaccination and SARS-CoV-2 variants. Clones were sequenced by immunoSEQ multiplex PCR, and TCRdb holds only the in-frame ones, with some missing. This sample has hundreds of thousands of clones; roughly nine tenths occur once, and the top ten carry about 1.5%. Stated treatment: 19 received Ad26.COV2.S at low or high dose, single or two shots; about 5 received placebo; per-sample allocation not given. The samples date from day 63 after the first vaccine or placebo injection. Sample: peripheral blood, taken in a trial of Ad26.COV2.S vaccine versus placebo. The receptors here all came from a person between 18 and 65 years old who received the Ad26.COV2.S COVID-19 vaccine or a placebo.

The genes are TRBV29-1 and TRBJ2-4; D remains ambiguous. The V gene's germline CDR1 is SQVTM and CDR2 ANQGSEA. The CDR3 length is 12 residues. Deletions cut 3 bases from V and 8 bases from J, with 11 bases between. The CDR3: CSVEDPQDIQYF. DNA for the CDR3: TGCAGCGTTGAGGATCCCCAGGACATTCAGTACTTC.

The V gene is TRBV10-3, the J gene TRBJ2-5, with D perhaps TRBD1 (6 bases). The CDR3 length is 13 residues. Per the germline V gene, CDR1 is ENHRY and CDR2 is SYGVKD. V lost 10 bases, J lost 0 bases, and 12 bases lay in between. The CDR3 DNA reads TGTGCCACTGAAACAGGGTACCAAGAGACCCAGTACTTC. This translates into CATETGYQETQYF.

The chain uses TRBV27 and TRBJ2-4, with D unclear. CDR1 and CDR2 from the germline V gene are MNHEY and SMNVEV (reference sequence). The V and J ends lost 5 bases and 4 bases respectively, with 12 bases between them. The CDR3 runs to 14 residues. CDR3 nucleotides: TGTGCCAGCAGTCCTAGTGGGTGGAAAAACATTCAGTACTTC. Protein sequence: CASSPSGWKNIQYF.

The V gene is TRBV24-1, the J gene TRBJ2-5; perhaps TRBD1 as D (6 bases). Germline V gene sequence: CDR1 KGHDR, CDR2 SFDVKD. V was cut by 6 bases and J by 0 bases, with 7 bases left in between. The CDR3 has 13 amino acids. CDR3 loop: CATSSGDQETQYF. CDR3 nucleotides: TGTGCCACCAGTTCAGGGGACCAAGAGACCCAGTACTTC.

The V and J genes are TRBV28 and TRBJ1-2; 7 nucleotides agree with TRBD1. Germline assignment: CDR1 MDHEN and CDR2 SYDVKM. V shed 4 bases and J 3 bases; nucleotides not matched to a gene: 5. CDR3 length: 14 amino acids. The CDR3 DNA sequence: TGTGCCAGCAGTTCAGGGGACAGAGACTATGGCTACACCTTC. Its protein is CASSSGDRDYGYTF.

The chain employs TRBV5-3 and TRBJ1-2, with 7 positions matching TRBD1. TRBV5-3 falls under the ORF class, with uncertain function. The J segment lost 7 bases and the V segment lost 4 bases, leaving 10 bases of the junction unmatched. The CDR3 consists of 14 residues. Here the CDR3 reads CARSPDRERSGYTF. The CDR3 nucleotides read TGTGCCAGAAGCCCAGACAGGGAGCGTTCTGGCTACACCTTC.

The rearrangement uses TRBV19 and TRBJ1-1, with a weak D call TRBD1 (6 bases). Trimming took off 8 bases at V and 5 bases at J, with 21 bases between the two ends. The CDR3 consists of 15 residues. Germline V CDR1 and CDR2: LNHDA, SQIVND (reference sequence). CDR3 bases: TGTGCCAGTCGTCGGGGGGCGGGGGCGCTTACTGAAGCTTTCTTT. Amino acids: CASRRGAGALTEAFF.

V gene TRBV6-5 combines with J gene TRBJ2-7; D possibly corresponds to TRBD2 (6 bases). This CDR3 region has 13 residues. Trimming left V 8 bases short and J 7 bases short, with 18 bases between. Looked up from germline, CDR1 is MNHEY and CDR2 is SVGAGI. The DNA for the CDR3 is TGTGCCAGCGTTGGGGGGACGACAAAGGAGCAGTACTTC. Translated: CASVGGTTKEQYF.

Turning to this clone: The same CDR3 also results from other DNA sequences found in this sample. The rearrangement joins TRBV12-5 to TRBJ2-6, with D hard to call. V shed 3 bases and J shed 2 bases, with 11 bases lying between them. CDR1 is LGHNT, CDR2 FRNRAP, per germline. The CDR3 sequence is 16 residues long. CDR3 bases: TGTGCTAGTGGTTTCACTAAGGGAACTGGGGCCAACGTCCTGACTTTC. Translation: CASGFTKGTGANVLTF.

To note about this clone: The identical CDR3 is also encoded by other nucleotide sequences in the sample. This chain uses TRBV20-1 with TRBJ2-1; D call uncertain. This CDR3 contains 11 residues. Germline V lookup: CDR1 DFQATT, CDR2 SNEGSKA (reference sequence). Trimming took 3 bases from V and 2 from J, leaving 2 bases between them. For the CDR3, the DNA is TGCAGTGCTAGCCCCTACAATGAGCAGTTCTTC. Translated: CSASPYNEQFF.

The V and J genes are TRBV3-1 (or the pseudogene TRBV3-2) and TRBJ1-2, with TRBD1 identical over 7 bases. Germline V gives CDR1 LGHDT, CDR2 YNNKEL (reference sequence). This CDR3 spans 14 amino acids. The junction had 4 bases not matched to a gene; V was cut back by 2 bases and J by 4 bases. This CDR3 reads CASSQFSGGYGYTF. CDR3 nucleotide sequence: TGTGCCAGCAGCCAATTCTCAGGGGGCTATGGCTACACCTTC.

The genes are TRBV5-6 and TRBJ1-4, with 8 nucleotides matching TRBD1. J gave up 7 bases and V 1 base, and 9 bases lay outside the gene matches. In germline, CDR1 is SGHDT, CDR2 YYEEEE. This CDR3 spans 16 amino acids. The DNA of the CDR3 is TGTGCCAGCAGCTTGCTGGACAGGGACTTTAGTGAAAAACTGTTTTTT. Its translation: CASSLLDRDFSEKLFF. The full variable domain, its missing parts supplied by reference TRBV5-6 and TRBJ1-4, is DAGVTQSPTHLIKTRGQQVTLRCSPKSGHDTVSWYQQALGQGPQFIFQYYEEEERQRGNFPDRFSGHQFPNYSSELNVNALLLGDSALYLCASSLLDRDFSEKLFFGSGTQLSVL.

The chain employs TRBV7-8 and TRBJ2-1; D tentatively reads TRBD1 or TRBD2 (6 bases each). Trimming removed 5 bases from V and 5 bases from J, with 16 bases in between. The germline V gene has CDR1 SGHVS and CDR2 FQNEAQ. This CDR3 is 15 amino acids long. The CDR3 loop is CASSRIPGGNNEQFF. The CDR3 DNA follows: TGTGCCAGCAGCAGGATACCCGGGGGCAACAATGAGCAGTTCTTC.

V and J are TRBV7-6 and TRBJ2-5; 8 bases fit TRBD2. V shed 4 bases and J 5 bases; nucleotides not matched to a gene: 9. This CDR3 contains 15 residues. Germline V lookup: CDR1 SGHVS, CDR2 FNYEAQ. The CDR3 DNA follows: TGTGCCAGCAGCTCACCCCGGGGCGGGAGGGAGACCCAGTACTTC. It translates to CASSSPRGGRETQYF. The entire variable domain, with the rest obtained from reference TRBV7-6 and TRBJ2-5, is as follows: GAGVSQSPRYKVTKRGQDVALRCDPISGHVSLYWYRQALGQGPEFLTYFNYEAQQDKSGLPNDRFSAERPEGSISTLTIQRTEQRDSAMYRCASSSPRGGRETQYFGPGTRLLVL.

This clone has a handful of counts. The genes are TRBV7-9 and TRBJ1-4; a weak D match, TRBD1 (6 bases). The CDR3 sequence is 15 residues long. CDR1 and CDR2 from the germline V gene are SEHNR and FQNEAQ (reference sequence). The V and J ends lost 2 bases and 5 bases respectively, with 12 bases between them. The CDR3 bases are TGTGCCAGCAGCTTATTTGGGGGCGGAAATGAAAAACTGTTTTTT. Translating gives CASSLFGGGNEKLFF.

The chain recombines TRBV2 with TRBJ2-1; no clear D. In germline, CDR1 is SNHLY, CDR2 FYNNEI. Trimming shortened V by 7 bases and J by 2 bases, and 12 bases separated the two germline ends. There are 14 residues in the CDR3. The CDR3 here is CASIISAAYNEQFF. In nucleotides, the CDR3 is TGTGCCAGCATCATTTCGGCAGCCTACAATGAGCAGTTCTTC.

The CDR3 reads CASSLEASPQYF. The CDR3 nucleotides read TGTGCCAGCAGCTTAGAGGCTAGTCCGCAGTATTTT. The V and J genes are TRBV7-9 and TRBJ2-3; D gene ambiguous. V was pared by 1 base and J by 10 bases, with 9 bases between. This CDR3 comprises 12 residues. Germline V gives CDR1 SEHNR, CDR2 FQNEAQ (reference sequence).

The V and J genes are TRBV19 and TRBJ2-2, with TRBD2 identical over 8 bases. Germline lookup yields CDR1 LNHDA and CDR2 SQIVND (reference sequence). The V gene end was trimmed by 4 bases and the J gene end by 6 bases; junction bases not matched to a gene: 22. This CDR3 region has 20 residues. CDR3 nucleotides: TGTGCCAGTAGTAGAGATTTAACGGCGGGAGGTTTTCGACCCCCCGGGGAGCTGTTTTTT. Its protein product is CASSRDLTAGGFRPPGELFF.

The rearrangement links TRBV19 to TRBJ2-1; 7 bases fit TRBD2. CDR1 and CDR2 (germline): LNHDA, SQIVND (reference sequence). V shed 6 bases, J shed 7 bases, and the junction held 3 bases outside the gene matches. This CDR3 spans 12 amino acids. The CDR3 DNA reads TGTGCCAGTAGGATCGGGGGGAATGAGCAGTTCTTC. It specifies CASRIGGNEQFF. Complete variable domain (other parts from reference TRBV19 and TRBJ2-1): DGGITQSPKYLFRKEGQNVTLSCEQNLNHDAMYWYRQDPGQGLRLIYYSQIVNDFQKGDIAEGYSVSREKKESFPLTVTSAQKNPTAFYLCASRIGGNEQFFGPGTRLTVL.

In this sample, this clone turned up many times. The rearrangement links TRBV12-3 or TRBV12-4 to TRBJ1-2, with 7 nucleotides matching TRBD1. This CDR3 is built from 13 residues. J was trimmed by 4 bases and V by 6 bases; bases with no gene match: 5. The CDR3 loop reads CASRATGTYGYTF. CDR3 nucleotide sequence: TGTGCCAGCAGGGCGACAGGGACCTATGGCTACACCTTC.

V is TRBV27 and J is TRBJ2-6, with D possibly TRBD1 on 6 matching bases. The germline V gene encodes CDR1 MNHEY and CDR2 SMNVEV (reference sequence). The CDR3 is 15 amino acids. V was trimmed by 7 bases and J by 4 bases, leaving 14 bases between them. In DNA form, the CDR3 reads TGTGCCAGCATGTTCAGGGGATGGGGGGCCAACGTCCTGACTTTC. Its protein product is CASMFRGWGANVLTF.

This clone was counted a single time. The chain links TRBV5-1 to TRBJ2-3; 8 bases align to TRBD2. Germline CDR1 reads SGHRS; CDR2 reads YFSETQ. The V gene end was trimmed by 4 bases and the J gene end by 3 bases; junction bases not matched to a gene: 7. The CDR3 is 15 amino acids. CDR3 nucleotide sequence: TGCGCCAGCAGCCCTGCTAGCGGGCTAACAGATACGCAGTATTTT. Amino acids: CASSPASGLTDTQYF.

This rearrangement joins TRBV7-2 to TRBJ2-3; 8 bases are a match to TRBD2. J lost 2 bases, V lost 4 bases, and 5 bases had no gene match. Germline CDR1 and CDR2: SGHTA and FQGNSA. CDR3 length equals 15 residues. CDR3 coding DNA: TGTGCCAGCAGCTCATTAGCGGGGCTCACAGATACGCAGTATTTT. It encodes CASSSLAGLTDTQYF.

This CDR3 is CASSVEAGAQYEKLFF. The CDR3 DNA reads as TGTGCCAGCAGCGTAGAGGCAGGGGCCCAATATGAAAAACTGTTTTTT. The chain is built from TRBV9 and TRBJ1-4, with a weak D call TRBD1 (6 bases). Per the germline V gene, CDR1 is SGDLS and CDR2 is YYNGEE. V was cut by 0 bases and J by 6 bases, with 15 bases left in between. CDR3 length: 16 amino acids.

The V gene is TRBV27, the J gene TRBJ1-2; D perhaps matches TRBD1 (6 bases). The CDR3 spans 12 residues. Germline CDR1 is MNHEY and CDR2 is SMNVEV (reference sequence). V was pared by 6 bases and J by 11 bases, with 16 bases between. CDR3 amino acids: CASRADRFGYTF. In nucleotides, the CDR3 is TGTGCCAGCAGAGCGGACAGATTTGGATACACCTTC.

V gene TRBV5-4 combines with J gene TRBJ2-3; unclear D gene. The V end was cut by 0 bases, the J end by 4 bases, with 9 bases between. The CDR3 totals 14 residues. The germline CDR1 and CDR2 sequences are SGHNT and YYREEE (reference sequence). CDR3 protein: CASSLEWPPDTQYF. For the CDR3, the DNA is TGTGCCAGCAGCTTGGAGTGGCCCCCAGATACGCAGTATTTT.

The chain joins TRBV11-1 to TRBJ1-2; 8 positions match TRBD1. There are 16 residues in the CDR3. The V segment lost 3 bases and the J segment 5 bases; nucleotides outside the gene matches: 11. Germline assignment: CDR1 SGHAT and CDR2 FQDESV (reference sequence). In nucleotides, the CDR3 is TGTGCCAGCAGCTTCGGACAGGGCTTCGTTTCTTATGGCTACACCTTC. This encodes CASSFGQGFVSYGYTF.